The rows below give T cell receptor beta chains drawn from one sample of a study of T cells in Graves' hyperthyroidism and ophthalmopathy. TCRdb independently ran MiXCR on the multiplex PCR reads; one entry per CDR3 protein. The data hold about 740,000 distinct CDR3 sequences, with around 15% observed a single time. Sequenced: blood. These receptors originate from a woman in her late teens or twenties with Graves' hyperthyroidism. The CDR3 runs from the conserved cysteine through the conserved F or W. Each record gives: D gene, V gene, J gene, clone size, CDR3 DNA, CDR3 protein. A D gene is named only where the DNA matches it firmly. Clone size is stated in some rows and not others, as once, few, many or a class when expanded.

-	TRBV18	TRBJ1-2	many	TGTGCCAGCTCACCACTCGGAGGGGAGGACTATGGCTACACCTTC	CASSPLGGEDYGYTF
-	TRBV20-1	TRBJ1-6	once	TGCAGTGCCGGGCAAATTTCGGGGAATTCACCCCTCCACTTT	CSAGQISGNSPLHF
-	TRBV20-1	TRBJ2-7	many	TGCAGTGCTAGAGTTGTCGGTTCCTACGAGCAGTACTTC	CSARVVGSYEQYF
-	TRBV6-2/TRBV6-3	TRBJ2-3	few	TGTGCCAGCAGTTACCGGGGTCTACGAGATACGCAGTATTTT	CASSYRGLRDTQYF
TRBD1	TRBV18	TRBJ1-1	many	TGTGCCGGCTCACCTTCTAGGACAGGACGGAACACTGAAGCTTTCTTT	CAGSPSRTGRNTEAFF
-	TRBV20-1	TRBJ1-5	-	TGCAGTGCTAGAGAGGTCAAAGGTAATCAGCCCCAGCATTTT	CSAREVKGNQPQHF
TRBD2	TRBV7-2	TRBJ2-1	-	TGTGCCAGCAGCTTATTTAGCGGGAGCAATGAGCAGTTCTTC	CASSLFSGSNEQFF
-	TRBV20-1	TRBJ2-7	-	TGCAGTGCTAGTCGTCTTTACGGGGGGCAGTACTTC	CSASRLYGGQYF
TRBD2	TRBV28	TRBJ2-7	few	TGTGCCAGCAGTTTATGGTGGGGATTTGACGGCGGGAGAGAGATTCAAAGCTCCTACGAGCAGTACTTC	CASSLWWGFDGGREIQSSYEQYF
-	TRBV7-9	TRBJ1-4	many	TGTGCCAGCAGCCAGGACGGGGCCTGGGGAAAACTGTTTTTT	CASSQDGAWGKLFF
TRBD2	TRBV5-1	TRBJ2-3	-	TGCGCCAGCAGCTTGGAACTAGCGGGAGTGCCAGATACGCAGTATTTT	CASSLELAGVPDTQYF
TRBD2	TRBV12-3/TRBV12-4	TRBJ2-7	many	TGTGCCAGCAGTCCCCGGGACTACTCCTACGAGCAGTACTTC	CASSPRDYSYEQYF
TRBD2	TRBV27	TRBJ2-1	many	TGTGCCAGCAGTTCGGGAGGCATCAGAGGGCGGGAGCAGTTCTTC	CASSSGGIRGREQFF
-	TRBV27	TRBJ1-1	many	TGTGCCAGCAGTTCGAGGGTTATCTCTGAAGCTTTCTTT	CASSSRVISEAFF
-	TRBV24-1	TRBJ2-3	-	TGTGCCACCAGTGATCACACAAGCCATACGCAGTATTTT	CATSDHTSHTQYF
-	TRBV6-1	TRBJ1-5	few	TGTGCCAGCAGTGAAATCAGGGGCGTCGGACAGCCCCAGCATTTT	CASSEIRGVGQPQHF
-	TRBV5-5	TRBJ2-5	many	TGTGCCAGCAGCTTGTGGGCAGGGGACCAAGAGACCCAGTACTTC	CASSLWAGDQETQYF
-	TRBV28	TRBJ1-1	many	TGTGCCAGCGCGGGACCTATGAACACTGAAGCTTTCTTT	CASAGPMNTEAFF
-	TRBV28	TRBJ2-2	many	TGTGCCAGCAGACCCCCTCCCCTAGGCGGGGAGCTGTTTTTT	CASRPPPLGGELFF
TRBD1	TRBV28	TRBJ2-7	many	TGTGCCAGCAGTCCTACACTTCTACAGGGGGCGGGCGAGCAGTACTTC	CASSPTLLQGAGEQYF
TRBD1	TRBV4-2	TRBJ2-5	many	TGTGCCAGCAGCCAGACCTCGGGACAGGGGGCCCGAGAGACCCAGTACTTC	CASSQTSGQGARETQYF
-	TRBV28	TRBJ2-1	many	TGTGCCAGCAGTCCGCCTGGCTCCTACAATGAGCAGTTCTTC	CASSPPGSYNEQFF
TRBD1	TRBV11-3	TRBJ1-1	many	TGTGCCAGCAGCTTGTTCCAGGGGGGTGAAGCTTTCTTT	CASSLFQGGEAFF
-	TRBV9	TRBJ2-1	few	TGTGCCAGCAGCGTAAAGATTAACGAGCAGTTCTTC	CASSVKINEQFF
-	TRBV12-3/TRBV12-4	TRBJ1-2	many	TGTGCCAGCAGTGCTTACAGAGGTCGGGGCTACACCTTC	CASSAYRGRGYTF
-	TRBV20-1	TRBJ2-1	-	TGCAGTGCGAATAAACAAACGGTTCACATCAATGAGCAGTTCTTC	CSANKQTVHINEQFF
-	TRBV11-2	TRBJ2-7	few	TGTGCCAGCAGCCCCGTCTTCGGCAACTACGAGCAGTACTTC	CASSPVFGNYEQYF
-	TRBV15	TRBJ1-5	-	TGTGCCACCAGCAGTGGGCGGGGGGGAGGCAATCAGCCCCAGCATTTT	CATSSGRGGGNQPQHF
TRBD1	TRBV11-3	TRBJ1-1	many	TGTGCCAGCAGCCGAAGCGCCTGGGACAGGTATGAAGCTTTCTTT	CASSRSAWDRYEAFF
TRBD2	TRBV28	TRBJ2-3	many	TGTGCCAGCGGCCCGATGGGGGGGAATACGCAGTATTTT	CASGPMGGNTQYF
TRBD2	TRBV6-6	TRBJ2-1	many	TGTGCCAGCAGTTACTCCGGACTAGCGGGCCAGCCGCCCTACAATGAGCAGTTCTTC	CASSYSGLAGQPPYNEQFF
-	TRBV13	TRBJ2-7	few	TGTGCCAGCAGTTACTCGTCCTGGGGGAGCTCCGACGAGCAGTACTTC	CASSYSSWGSSDEQYF
-	TRBV7-2	TRBJ2-7	-	TGTGCCAGCAGCTTCTCTAGTGCCGATCAGTACTTC	CASSFSSADQYF
-	TRBV20-1	TRBJ2-3	many	TGCAGTGCACCCCCAGGGAGGCCCACAGATACGCAGTATTTT	CSAPPGRPTDTQYF